The rows below give T cell receptor beta chains drawn from one sample of a study of CD8+ T cells in alopecia areata. The repertoire was sequenced with immunoSEQ multiplex PCR; TCRdb's copy has only in-frame clones and lacks some. The sample has about 180,000 clones, approximately 50% seen once. Material: CD8+ T cells sorted from blood, obtained around week 53, from a patient treated with tofacitinib. Receptors originate from a human donor with alopecia areata. Both conserved end residues are trimmed from each CDR3. Fields, in order: V gene, D gene, CDR3 protein. The D gene is left open where the match is weak.

TRBV15	TRBD1	ATSLTGESAPLH
TRBV23-1	-	ASRQASPRNTEAF
TRBV7-9	TRBD2	ASSLGSGEETQY
TRBV27	-	ASSFTGMTPDTQY
TRBV5-5	TRBD1	ASSDRDRRPLPFYEQY
TRBV6-1	-	ASSDSTNSPLH
TRBV14	-	ASSHLNSPLH
TRBV5-1	-	ASSEARVTFGAF
TRBV6-5	-	ASRLQGTTYEQY
TRBV25-1	TRBD2	ASSEYSGWQY
TRBV4-2	-	ASSQGGGAAYEQY
TRBV30	-	AWTRGAGHAEAF
TRBV30	TRBD1	AWSVQGQGTDTQY
TRBV28	-	ASKRDTVVGANVLT
TRBV7-9	-	ASPLRQNTYTGELF
TRBV30	TRBD1	AWDTGQGTTGELF
TRBV7-9	-	ASSLANGYT
TRBV29-1	-	SGRDIPYNEQF
TRBV29-1	TRBD1	SVPGGTGRTGELF
TRBV18	TRBD1	ASLAGTEDYEQY
TRBV29-1	TRBD2	SGTSGGFNEQF
TRBV25-1	-	ASMIKDTQY
TRBV5-1	TRBD2	ASSLGLAETQY
TRBV10-2	-	ASSDNWSSDSNQPQH
TRBV7-9	-	ASSPNLEGYGYT
TRBV5-6	-	ASSSWPGAGTDTQY
TRBV25-1	-	ASSGAGSPETQY
TRBV25-1	-	ASSESSEQY
TRBV5-1	TRBD1	ASSSPGTGGAYEQY
TRBV4-2	TRBD2	ASSPKTAGAPGETQY
TRBV5-1	-	ASSHDRSETQY
TRBV19	TRBD1	ASSDPRGRTEAF
TRBV9	-	ASSVGGGAYGYT
TRBV5-6	-	ASSLRRGRAYNEQF
TRBV5-6	-	ASSLGTVYGYT
TRBV29-1	TRBD1	SAGQGIHEQY
TRBV11-2	-	ASSYDSGGTEAF